Shown below are 27 T cell receptor beta chains from a single sample sequenced in a study of T-cell memory formation after mild COVID-19. TCRdb re-called the 5' RACE reads through MiXCR, storing one row per CDR3 protein. The table lists 50,000 or so distinct CDR3 sequences, approximately 9.1% of them singletons. Material for sequencing was PBMCs or a T cell subset sorted from them (not recorded which). Receptors originate from an adult woman who had mild COVID-19 (a few samples of this study predate the infection). Cell type and time point are not known.

This chain joins TRBV5-1 and TRBJ1-5; D is unclear. Germline CDR1 and CDR2: SGHRS and YFSETQ. The V and J ends lost 0 bases and 6 bases respectively, with 7 bases between them. This CDR3 region has 13 residues. Written as DNA, the CDR3 is TGCGCCAGCAGCTTGGATTGGGGTCAGCCCCAGCATTTT. It is translated as CASSLDWGQPQHF. Full variable domain (rest looked up from reference TRBV5-1 and TRBJ1-5): KAGVTQTPRYLIKTRGQQVTLSCSPISGHRSVSWYQQTPGQGLQFLFEYFSETQRNKGNFPGRFSGRQFSNSRSEMNVSTLELGDSALYLCASSLDWGQPQHFGDGTRLSIL.

The J gene is TRBJ2-7, the V gene TRBV15; D is uncertain. CDR1 and CDR2 from the germline V gene are LNHNV and YYDKDF (reference sequence). This CDR3 is 13 amino acids long. V lost 8 bases to trimming and J lost 2 bases, with 13 bases between them. CDR3 sequence (DNA): TGTGCCACCTCAATAGCTGCCACCTACGAGCAGTACTTC. It encodes CATSIAATYEQYF.

In this sample, this clonotype is medium-sized (0.01 to 0.1%). This rearrangement joins TRBV5-5 to TRBJ2-1; D not certain. Germline assignment: CDR1 SGHKS and CDR2 YYEKEE (reference sequence). Trimming removed 1 base from V and 9 bases from J, with 11 bases in between. There are 13 residues in the CDR3. CDR3: CASSLPTSGEQFF. CDR3 sequence (DNA): TGTGCCAGCAGCTTGCCCACCTCGGGTGAGCAGTTCTTC.

There are a few counts of this clonotype. The chain uses TRBV7-9 and TRBJ1-2, with unresolved D. V lost 2 bases, J lost 0 bases, and 7 bases lay in between. The CDR3 covers 14 residues. The germline V gene encodes CDR1 SEHNR and CDR2 FQNEAQ (reference sequence). The CDR3 region has the DNA TGTGCCAGCAGCTTAAGGGCCTCTAACTATGGCTACACCTTC. Translating it yields CASSLRASNYGYTF.

The chain combines TRBV28 with TRBJ2-3; a possible D gene is TRBD1 (6 bases). There are 14 residues in the CDR3. V lost 5 bases, J lost 1 base, and 10 bases lay in between. Germline CDR1 reads MDHEN; CDR2 reads SYDVKM. Written as DNA, the CDR3 is TGTGCCAGCAGTCCCCCAGGGGGCACAGATACGCAGTATTTT. This encodes CASSPPGGTDTQYF.

This clonotype has at least ten counts. In nucleotides, the CDR3 is TGTGCCAGCAGCACCCTCGGGTCCAGCACAGATACGCAGTATTTT. It is translated as CASSTLGSSTDTQYF. The V and J genes are TRBV7-6 and TRBJ2-3, with unresolved D. CDR1 SGHVS and CDR2 FNYEAQ come from the germline V gene. This CDR3 spans 15 amino acids. Trimming cost V 5 bases and J 0 bases, with 12 bases left between them.

This clonotype was seen a handful of times. The chain has TRBV6-5 and TRBJ1-2; unclear D gene. The CDR3 sequence is 15 residues long. The V end was cut by 6 bases, the J end by 5 bases, with 19 bases between. Germline V gene sequence: CDR1 MNHEY, CDR2 SVGAGI. This CDR3 reads CASREDLRGLYGYTF. The CDR3 DNA is TGTGCCAGCAGGGAGGATTTAAGAGGCTTGTATGGCTACACCTTC.

This clonotype was seen only a few times. This chain joins TRBV19 and TRBJ1-2; D unresolved. V was trimmed by 4 bases and J by 4 bases, leaving 13 bases between them. Germline V CDR1 and CDR2: LNHDA, SQIVND (reference sequence). CDR3 length: 14 amino acids. The CDR3 reads CASSTGRTLYGYTF. CDR3 nucleotide sequence: TGTGCCAGTAGTACCGGACGGACTCTCTATGGCTACACCTTC.

This clonotype was counted ten times or more. The genes are TRBV9 and TRBJ2-1, with D maybe TRBD1 (6 bases). Trimming took off 0 bases at V and 2 bases at J, with 15 bases between the two ends. Germline V CDR1 and CDR2: SGDLS, YYNGEE. The CDR3 length is 17 residues. CDR3: CASSVATRGSTYNEQFF. For the CDR3, the DNA is TGTGCCAGCAGCGTAGCTACGAGGGGGTCGACCTACAATGAGCAGTTCTTC.

This clonotype was seen only a few times. The chain combines TRBV7-9 with TRBJ2-7; D unresolved. CDR3 size: 14 residues. V lost 1 base and J 0 bases, leaving 7 bases between the germline ends. In germline, CDR1 is SEHNR, CDR2 FQNEAQ (reference sequence). This CDR3 reads CASSLVSVSYEQYF. In nucleotides, the CDR3 is TGTGCCAGCAGCTTAGTTTCAGTCTCCTACGAGCAGTACTTC. The whole variable domain, remainder taken from reference TRBV7-9 and TRBJ2-7, is DTGVSQNPRHKITKRGQNVTFRCDPISEHNRLYWYRQTLGQGPEFLTYFQNEAQLEKSRLLSDRFSAERPKGSFSTLEIQRTEQGDSAMYLCASSLVSVSYEQYFGPGTRLTVT.

This chain links TRBV19 with TRBJ2-5; D uncertain. The germline CDR1 and CDR2 sequences are LNHDA and SQIVND (reference sequence). Deletions cut 3 bases from V and 5 bases from J, with 10 bases between. The CDR3 has 13 amino acids. CDR3 sequence reads: CASSIVVGETQYF. Here the CDR3 DNA reads TGTGCCAGTAGTATTGTGGTGGGGGAGACCCAGTACTTC.

This chain uses TRBV20-1 with TRBJ2-1; perhaps D is TRBD1 or TRBD2 (6 bases each). CDR1 is DFQATT, CDR2 SNEGSKA, per germline (reference sequence). The CDR3 is made up of 11 amino acids. Trimming removed 3 bases from V and 11 bases from J, with 11 bases in between. The DNA for the CDR3 is TGCAGTGCTAGCCGGGGGCAGCAGCAGTTCTTC. Translating it yields CSASRGQQQFF.

The CDR3 is CASSQDLQTGGHGYTF. Written as DNA, the CDR3 is TGTGCCAGCAGCCAAGATCTCCAGACAGGGGGACATGGCTACACCTTC. The chain has TRBV4-2 and TRBJ1-2, with 9 bases matching TRBD1. J gave up 6 bases and V 0 bases, and 8 bases lay outside the gene matches. The germline gives CDR1 LGHNA, CDR2 YNFKEQ. This CDR3 is 16 amino acids long.

This chain uses TRBV5-1 with TRBJ2-1, with D possibly being TRBD1 or TRBD2 (5 bases each). The germline V and J ends were trimmed by 2 bases and 6 bases, with 9 bases remaining between them. The germline V gene has CDR1 SGHRS and CDR2 YFSETQ. CDR3 length: 13 residues. CDR3 in DNA: TGCGCCAGCAGCTTTGGGGGTGGCAATGAGCAGTTCTTC. It specifies CASSFGGGNEQFF.

This clonotype was counted many times. The chain employs TRBV20-1 and TRBJ2-7; 9 nucleotides match TRBD1. Germline assignment: CDR1 DFQATT and CDR2 SNEGSKA (reference sequence). V shed 1 base, J shed 5 bases, and the junction held 9 bases outside the gene matches. The CDR3 covers 15 residues. The CDR3 sequence: CSARVQGALRDEQYF. CDR3 DNA: TGCAGTGCTAGAGTACAGGGGGCGCTTAGAGACGAGCAGTACTTC.

In this sample, this clonotype turned up many times. The rearrangement uses TRBV7-2 and TRBJ1-1; D possibly corresponds to TRBD1 (5 bases). V was pared by 5 bases and J by 2 bases, with 12 bases between. CDR1 is SGHTA and CDR2 is FQGNSA in the germline V gene. The length of the CDR3 is 14 residues. DNA of the CDR3: TGTGCCAGCAGCGCACAGGAGATCAACACTGAAGCTTTCTTT. It yields the protein CASSAQEINTEAFF. The full variable domain, in which reference TRBV7-2 and TRBJ1-1 provide the parts outside the CDR3, is GAGVSQSPSNKVTEKGKDVELRCDPISGHTALYWYRQSLGQGLEFLIYFQGNSAPDKSGLPSDRFSAERTGGSVSTLTIQRTQQEDSAVYLCASSAQEINTEAFFGQGTRLTVV.

In this sample, this clonotype turned up a few times. The chain joins TRBV10-3 to TRBJ2-1; 8 nucleotides match TRBD2. The ends lost 4 bases at V and 6 bases at J; junction bases unmatched: 8. CDR3 length: 15 amino acids. Germline-derived CDR1 and CDR2 are ENHRY and SYGVKD. CDR3 region: CAISVAGTSTNEQFF. CDR3 nucleotide sequence: TGTGCCATCAGTGTGGCCGGGACTAGTACCAATGAGCAGTTCTTC.

This clonotype is categorized as medium-sized. The junction shows a germline mismatch at one end, possibly a read error. The rearrangement uses TRBV7-2 and TRBJ2-1; TRBD2 matches at 8 bases. Germline V lookup: CDR1 SGHTA, CDR2 FQGNSA. The CDR3 is 15 residues long. The CDR3 is CASSLSGSSYNEQFF. The CDR3 coding sequence is TGCGCCAGCAGCTTGAGCGGGAGCTCCTACAATGAGCAGTTCTTC. The complete variable domain, with remaining parts taken from reference TRBV7-2 and TRBJ2-1, reads GAGVSQSPSNKVTEKGKDVELRCDPISGHTALYWYRQSLGQGLEFLIYFQGNSAPDKSGLPSDRFSAERTGGSVSTLTIQRTQQEDSAVYLCASSLSGSSYNEQFFGPGTRLTVL.

This chain joins TRBV11-1 and TRBJ2-7, with TRBD1 matching 11 bases. There are 16 residues in the CDR3. Germline lookup yields CDR1 SGHAT and CDR2 FQDESV (reference sequence). V shed 5 bases, J shed 0 bases, and the junction held 6 bases outside the gene matches. CDR3 loop: CASSAAGTGGSYEQYF. DNA for the CDR3: TGTGCCAGCAGCGCAGCCGGGACAGGGGGCTCCTACGAGCAGTACTTC.

The chain couples TRBV5-4 to TRBJ1-5, with D maybe TRBD1 (6 bases). V was clipped by 0 bases and J by 7 bases, with 14 bases between them. Germline CDR1 is SGHNT and CDR2 is YYREEE (reference sequence). This CDR3 comprises 15 residues. The CDR3 coding sequence is TGTGCCAGCAGCTTGGGAGGGGGGGTAAGCCAGCCCCAGCATTTT. Translation gives CASSLGGGVSQPQHF.

This clonotype has more than one count but fewer than ten. This chain connects TRBV20-1 to TRBJ2-5, with no clear D. Germline V gives CDR1 DFQATT, CDR2 SNEGSKA (reference sequence). This CDR3 contains 13 residues. V lost 5 bases and J lost 0, with 10 bases in between. In DNA, the CDR3 is TGCAGTGCTCCTAAAATGTACCAAGAGACCCAGTACTTC. It codes for CSAPKMYQETQYF.

The CDR3 here is CASSGPSRGWISGANVLTF. The CDR3 nucleotides are TGTGCCAGCAGCGGACCCTCCCGGGGGTGGATCTCTGGGGCCAACGTCCTGACTTTC. This chain uses TRBV9 with TRBJ2-6; tentative D call: TRBD2 (6 bases). V was shortened by 3 bases and J by 0 bases, with 19 bases between the two germline ends. CDR1 and CDR2 (germline): SGDLS, YYNGEE. This CDR3 comprises 19 residues.

V and J are TRBV7-9 and TRBJ2-7; TRBD2 matches 8 bases. CDR1 and CDR2 (germline): SEHNR, FQNEAQ (reference sequence). Losses at the gene ends were 7 bases for V and 0 bases for J; bases not matched to a gene: 14. This CDR3 has 17 amino acids. The CDR3 sequence is CASIPIGGGRISYEQYF. CDR3 coding DNA: TGTGCCAGCATCCCTATTGGGGGCGGGAGGATCTCCTACGAGCAGTACTTC. The full variable domain, its missing parts supplied by reference TRBV7-9 and TRBJ2-7, is DTGVSQNPRHKITKRGQNVTFRCDPISEHNRLYWYRQTLGQGPEFLTYFQNEAQLEKSRLLSDRFSAERPKGSFSTLEIQRTEQGDSAMYLCASIPIGGGRISYEQYFGPGTRLTVT.

This rearrangement joins TRBV20-1 to TRBJ2-1; 13 bases fit TRBD2. J was trimmed by 7 bases and V by 4 bases; bases with no gene match: 7. Germline CDR1 is DFQATT and CDR2 is SNEGSKA (reference sequence). This CDR3 is built from 15 residues. The CDR3 loop reads CSATGLAGTGNEQFF. CDR3 bases: TGCAGTGCTACGGGACTAGCGGGGACGGGGAATGAGCAGTTCTTC.

This clonotype showed up just a few times. V and J are TRBV11-2 and TRBJ1-2, with TRBD1 identical over 9 bases. Germline loops: CDR1 SGHAT, CDR2 FQNNGV. V shed 5 bases and J 6 bases; nucleotides not matched to a gene: 7. The length of the CDR3 is 14 residues. CDR3 loop: CASSLSRTGDGYTF. The DNA for the CDR3 is TGTGCCAGCAGCCTGTCGCGGACAGGGGATGGCTACACCTTC.

This chain joins TRBV5-1 and TRBJ2-2; no clear D. The length of the CDR3 is 12 residues. V was cut by 6 bases and J by 2 bases, with 5 bases left in between. CDR1 and CDR2 (germline): SGHRS, YFSETQ. CDR3 residues: CASISNTGELFF. In DNA, the CDR3 is TGCGCCAGCATCTCTAACACCGGGGAGCTGTTTTTT.

The gene calls are TRBV7-6 and TRBJ2-1; the D gene is possibly TRBD2 (6 bases). The V and J ends lost 5 bases and 6 bases respectively, with 14 bases between them. CDR1 and CDR2 (germline): SGHVS, FNYEAQ. The length of the CDR3 is 14 residues. The CDR3 sequence is CASSPGTSSNEQFF. The CDR3 nucleotides read TGTGCCAGCAGCCCCGGGACTTCAAGCAATGAGCAGTTCTTC.